This T cell receptor (beta chain) was retrieved from a study of CD8+CD57+ T cells in acquired aplastic anemia. Study at large: Sorted CD4+ and CD8+ cells gave an average of 3.2 ug of DNA.

Germline V gives CDR1 SGDLS, CDR2 YYNGEE. This CDR3 comprises 15 residues. The V segment lost 0 bases and the J segment 3 bases; nucleotides outside the gene matches: 4. Template material for TCR beta VDJ and CDR3 profiling consisted of genomic DNA. TCRdb reanalysed the reads using MiXCR and keeps one entry per CDR3 protein. The repertoire holds 300,000 or so distinct CDR3 sequences, roughly three fifths seen once, with less than 10% in the top ten. Regarding the study as a whole: The study found no significant CD8+ Simpson's diversity difference between patients and controls. About 30 CD8+ CDR3 sequences occurred in both the patients and the controls.

The sample holds many counts of this clonotype. Antigen unknown. This sequence joins TRBV9 and TRBJ2-7; 9 positions match TRBD2. Sequencing was performed on sorted CD4+, CD8+, or CD8+CD57+ T cells (not recorded which) from PBMCs. The origin of this receptor is a human donor with severe aplastic anemia or a healthy control (not recorded which). The CDR3 DNA is TGTGCCAGCAGCGTAGGGGGTAGCGGGAGCTACGAGCAGTACTTC. This translates into CASSVGGSGSYEQYF.